Here is one TCR beta chain with its context. The assay was immunoSEQ multiplex PCR, and TCRdb's table has in-frame clones only and misses some. In the table there are around 52,000 clones, about 90% of which are singletons. This entry belongs to a study of T cell changes during pregnancy in multiple sclerosis. The TCR comes from a female donor with multiple sclerosis, enrolled in a pregnancy study. The specimen comprised CD4+ T cells from peripheral blood mononuclear cells, sampled in the second trimester of pregnancy.

This CDR3 is CASSLLPGSATDTQYF. CDR3 sequence (DNA): TGTGCCAGCAGTTTATTACCAGGGTCTGCGACAGATACGCAGTATTTT. This chain uses TRBV27 with TRBJ2-3; D possibly corresponds to TRBD1 (5 bases). Germline values: CDR1 MNHEY, CDR2 SMNVEV (reference sequence). CDR3 length: 16 residues. Trimming pared 1 base from V and 3 bases from J, leaving 14 bases between.